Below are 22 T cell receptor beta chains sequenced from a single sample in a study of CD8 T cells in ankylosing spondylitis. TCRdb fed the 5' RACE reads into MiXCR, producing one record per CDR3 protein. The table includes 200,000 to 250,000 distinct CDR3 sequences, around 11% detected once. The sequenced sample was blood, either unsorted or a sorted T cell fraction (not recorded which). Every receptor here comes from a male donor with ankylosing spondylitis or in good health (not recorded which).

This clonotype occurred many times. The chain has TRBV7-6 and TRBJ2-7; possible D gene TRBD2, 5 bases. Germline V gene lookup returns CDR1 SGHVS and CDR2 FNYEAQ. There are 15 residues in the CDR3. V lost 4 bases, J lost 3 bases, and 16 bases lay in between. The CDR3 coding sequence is TGTGCCAGCAGCTCCGGAGGTGACACGTACTACGAGCAGTACTTC. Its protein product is CASSSGGDTYYEQYF.

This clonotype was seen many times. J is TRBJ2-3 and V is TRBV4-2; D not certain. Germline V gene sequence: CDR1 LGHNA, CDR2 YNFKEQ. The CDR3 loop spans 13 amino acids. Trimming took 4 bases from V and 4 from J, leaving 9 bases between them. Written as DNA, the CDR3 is TGTGCCAGCAGCCGCGGAGTGGCAGATACGCAGTATTTT. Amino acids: CASSRGVADTQYF.

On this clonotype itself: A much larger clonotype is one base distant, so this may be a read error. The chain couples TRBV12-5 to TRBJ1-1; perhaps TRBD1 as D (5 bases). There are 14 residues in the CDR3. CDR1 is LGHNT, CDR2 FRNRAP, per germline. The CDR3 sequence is CASGYPDRYTETFF. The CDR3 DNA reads TGTGCTAGTGGTTATCCCGACAGATACACTGAAACTTTCTTT. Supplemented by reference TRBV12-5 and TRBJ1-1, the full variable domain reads DARVTQTPRHKVTEMGQEVTMRCQPILGHNTVFWYRQTMMQGLELLAYFRNRAPLDDSGMPKDRFSAEMPDATLATLKIQPSEPRDSAVYFCASGYPDRYTETFFGQGTRLTVV.

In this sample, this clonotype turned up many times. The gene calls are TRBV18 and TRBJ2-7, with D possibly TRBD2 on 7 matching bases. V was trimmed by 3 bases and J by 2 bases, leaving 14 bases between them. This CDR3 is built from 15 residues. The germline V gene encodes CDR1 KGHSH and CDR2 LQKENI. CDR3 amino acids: CASSPSRGGPYEQYF. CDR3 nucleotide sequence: TGTGCCAGCTCACCGTCGAGGGGGGGACCCTACGAGCAGTACTTC.

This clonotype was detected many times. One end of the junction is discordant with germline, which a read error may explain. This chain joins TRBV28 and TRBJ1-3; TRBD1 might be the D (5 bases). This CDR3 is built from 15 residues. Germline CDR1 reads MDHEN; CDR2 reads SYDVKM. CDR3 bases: TGTGCCAGCAGCCGCGCAGGGTCCTCTGGAAACACTATATATTTT. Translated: CASSRAGSSGNTIYF.

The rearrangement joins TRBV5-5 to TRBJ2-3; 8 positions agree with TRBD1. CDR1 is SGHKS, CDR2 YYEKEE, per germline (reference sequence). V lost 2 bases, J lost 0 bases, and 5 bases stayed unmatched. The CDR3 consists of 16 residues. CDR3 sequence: CASSFGQGLSTDTQYF. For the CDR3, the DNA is TGTGCCAGCAGCTTTGGACAGGGCCTTAGCACAGATACGCAGTATTTT. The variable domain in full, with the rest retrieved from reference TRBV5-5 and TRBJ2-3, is DAGVTQSPTHLIKTRGQQVTLRCSPISGHKSVSWYQQVLGQGPQFIFQYYEKEERGRGNFPDRFSARQFPNYSSELNVNALLLGDSALYLCASSFGQGLSTDTQYFGPGTRLTVL.

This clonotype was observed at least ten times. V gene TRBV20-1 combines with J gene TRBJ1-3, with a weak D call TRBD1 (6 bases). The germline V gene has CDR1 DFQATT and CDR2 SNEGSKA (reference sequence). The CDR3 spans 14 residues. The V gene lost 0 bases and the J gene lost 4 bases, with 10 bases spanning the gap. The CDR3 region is CSAREGARGNTIYF. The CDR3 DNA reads TGCAGTGCTAGAGAGGGGGCGCGAGGAAACACCATATATTTT.

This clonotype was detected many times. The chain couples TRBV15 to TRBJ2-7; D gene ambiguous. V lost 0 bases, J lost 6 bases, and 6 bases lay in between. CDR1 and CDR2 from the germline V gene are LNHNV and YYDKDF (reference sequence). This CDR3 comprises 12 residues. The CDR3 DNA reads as TGTGCCACCAGCAGAGATAACGGCGAGCAGTACTTC. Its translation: CATSRDNGEQYF.

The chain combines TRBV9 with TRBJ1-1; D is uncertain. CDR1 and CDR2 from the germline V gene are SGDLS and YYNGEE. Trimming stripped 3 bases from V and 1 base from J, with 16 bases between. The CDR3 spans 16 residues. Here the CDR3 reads CASSAGPLGKNTEAFF. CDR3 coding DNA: TGTGCCAGCAGCGCAGGACCCTTGGGCAAGAACACTGAAGCTTTCTTT.

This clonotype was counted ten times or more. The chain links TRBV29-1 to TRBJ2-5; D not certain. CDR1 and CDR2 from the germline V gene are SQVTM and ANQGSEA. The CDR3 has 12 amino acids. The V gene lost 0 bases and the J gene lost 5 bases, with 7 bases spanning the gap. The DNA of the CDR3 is TGCAGCGTTGAAGAGGGTGGGGAGACCCAGTACTTC. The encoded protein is CSVEEGGETQYF. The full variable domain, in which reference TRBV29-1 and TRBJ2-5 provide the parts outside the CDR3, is SAVISQKPSRDICQRGTSLTIQCQVDSQVTMMFWYRQQPGQSLTLIATANQGSEATYESGFVIDKFPISRPNLTFSTLTVSNMSPEDSSIYLCSVEEGGETQYFGPGTRLLVL.

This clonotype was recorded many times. The CDR3 DNA sequence: TGCGCCAGCAGTGAGGGAATCTCCTACGAGCAGTACTTC. Translating it yields CASSEGISYEQYF. The chain carries TRBV10-2 and TRBJ2-7; D gene uncertain. CDR1 and CDR2 (germline): WSHSY, SAAADI. V was trimmed by 2 bases and J by 0 bases, leaving 5 bases between them. This CDR3 is built from 13 residues.

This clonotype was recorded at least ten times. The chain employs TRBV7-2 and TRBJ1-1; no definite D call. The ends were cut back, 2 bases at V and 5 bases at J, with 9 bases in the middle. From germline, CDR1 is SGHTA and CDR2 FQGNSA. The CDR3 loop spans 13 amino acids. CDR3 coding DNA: TGTGCCAGCAGCTTAACAAGGGCAACTGAAGCTTTCTTT. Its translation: CASSLTRATEAFF.

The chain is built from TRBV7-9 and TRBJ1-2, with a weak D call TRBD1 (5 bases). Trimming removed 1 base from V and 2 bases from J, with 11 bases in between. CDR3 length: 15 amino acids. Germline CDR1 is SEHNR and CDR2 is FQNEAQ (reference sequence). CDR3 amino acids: CASSLVQGPNYGYTF. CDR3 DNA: TGTGCCAGCAGCTTAGTCCAGGGTCCCAACTATGGCTACACCTTC.

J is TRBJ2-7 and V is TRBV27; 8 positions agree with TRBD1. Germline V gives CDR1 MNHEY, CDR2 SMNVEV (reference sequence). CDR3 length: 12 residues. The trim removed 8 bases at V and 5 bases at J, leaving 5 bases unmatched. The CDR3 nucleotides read TGTGCCAGCGGGACAGGAGTAGACGAGCAGTACTTC. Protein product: CASGTGVDEQYF.

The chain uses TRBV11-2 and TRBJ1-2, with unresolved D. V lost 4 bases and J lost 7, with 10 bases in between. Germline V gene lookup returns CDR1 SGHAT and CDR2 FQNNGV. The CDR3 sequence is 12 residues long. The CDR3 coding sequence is TGTGCCAGCAGCTCCCGACTGTCTGGCTACACCTTC. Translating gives CASSSRLSGYTF.

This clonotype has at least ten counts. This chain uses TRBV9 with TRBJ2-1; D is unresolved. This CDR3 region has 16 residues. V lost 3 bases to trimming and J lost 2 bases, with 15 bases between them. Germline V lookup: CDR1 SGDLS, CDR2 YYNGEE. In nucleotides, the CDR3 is TGTGCCAGCAGCGGGCAAGTCGGGCTAGCCTACAATGAGCAGTTCTTC. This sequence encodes CASSGQVGLAYNEQFF.

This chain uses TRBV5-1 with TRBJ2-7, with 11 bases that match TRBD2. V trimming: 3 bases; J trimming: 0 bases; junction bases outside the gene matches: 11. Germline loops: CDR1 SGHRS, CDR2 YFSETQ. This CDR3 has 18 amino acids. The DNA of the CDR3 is TGCGCCAGCAGCTCCCGAAGGGGGACTAGCGGAAGCTCCTACGAGCAGTACTTC. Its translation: CASSSRRGTSGSSYEQYF.

CDR3 nucleotides: TGTGCCAGCAGCCAAGAACAGGGGATGGATGAGCAGTTCTTC. It codes for CASSQEQGMDEQFF. The chain uses TRBV3-1 and TRBJ2-1, with 7 positions matching TRBD1. The junction had 4 bases not matched to a gene; V was cut back by 0 bases and J by 8 bases. This CDR3 contains 14 residues. Germline-derived CDR1 and CDR2 are LGHDT and YNNKEL (reference sequence).

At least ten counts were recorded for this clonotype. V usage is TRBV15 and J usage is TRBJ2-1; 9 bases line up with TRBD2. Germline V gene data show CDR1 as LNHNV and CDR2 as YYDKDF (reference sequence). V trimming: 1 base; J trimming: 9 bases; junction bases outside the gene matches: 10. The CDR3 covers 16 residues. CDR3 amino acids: CATSRATSGPLGEQFF. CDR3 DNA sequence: TGTGCCACCAGCAGAGCGACTAGCGGTCCCTTGGGTGAGCAGTTCTTC. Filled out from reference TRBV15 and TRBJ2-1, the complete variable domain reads DAMVIQNPRYQVTQFGKPVTLSCSQTLNHNVMYWYQQKSSQAPKLLFHYYDKDFNNEADTPDNFQSRRPNTSFCFLDIRSPGLGDTAMYLCATSRATSGPLGEQFFGPGTRLTVL.

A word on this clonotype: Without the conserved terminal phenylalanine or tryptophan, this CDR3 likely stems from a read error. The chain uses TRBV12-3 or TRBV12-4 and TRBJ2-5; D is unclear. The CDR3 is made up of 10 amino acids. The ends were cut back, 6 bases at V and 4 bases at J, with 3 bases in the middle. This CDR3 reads CASRGETQYS. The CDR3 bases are TGTGCCAGCAGGGGAGAGACCCAGTACTCC.

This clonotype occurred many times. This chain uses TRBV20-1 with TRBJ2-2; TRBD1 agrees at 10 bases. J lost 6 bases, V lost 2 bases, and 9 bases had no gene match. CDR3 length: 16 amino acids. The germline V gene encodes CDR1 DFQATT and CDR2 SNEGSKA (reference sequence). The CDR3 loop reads CSARRQGAVSPGELFF. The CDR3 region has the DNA TGCAGTGCTAGAAGACAGGGGGCTGTTTCCCCCGGGGAGCTGTTTTTT.

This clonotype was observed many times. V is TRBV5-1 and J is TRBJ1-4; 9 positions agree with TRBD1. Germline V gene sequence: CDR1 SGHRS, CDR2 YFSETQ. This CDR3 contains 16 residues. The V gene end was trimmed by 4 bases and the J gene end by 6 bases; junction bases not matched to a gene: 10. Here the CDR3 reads CASSLQGQGDDEKLFF. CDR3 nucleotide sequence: TGCGCCAGCAGCCTCCAGGGACAGGGAGATGATGAAAAACTGTTTTTT.